The 25 T cell receptor beta chains given below trace back to one sample, sequenced in a study of blood T cell repertoires in COVID-19. Method: immunoSEQ multiplex PCR; TCRdb's copy keeps in-frame clones and lacks some. This table holds about 260,000 clones, roughly 86% found once. The source material was peripheral blood. Receptor source: a woman aged 60-75 years with COVID-19, enrolled during active disease.

The V and J genes are TRBV11-2 and TRBJ2-3, with 7 bases that match TRBD1. The CDR3 length is 15 residues. The junction had 2 bases not matched to a gene; V was cut back by 0 bases and J by 2 bases. CDR1 SGHAT and CDR2 FQNNGV come from the germline V gene. CDR3 loop: CASSLDGQDTDTQYF. CDR3 in DNA: TGTGCCAGCAGCTTAGATGGACAGGACACAGATACGCAGTATTTT.

The V gene is TRBV7-3, the J gene TRBJ2-3; 9 nucleotides agree with TRBD2. In germline, CDR1 is SGHTA, CDR2 FQGTGA. V was pared by 1 base and J by 1 base, with 0 bases of the junction left unmatched. This CDR3 is built from 15 residues. The CDR3 sequence is CASSLIAGGTDTQYF. In DNA, the CDR3 is TGTGCCAGCAGCTTAATAGCGGGGGGCACAGATACGCAGTATTTT.

The chain couples TRBV9 to TRBJ1-5; 8 positions agree with TRBD1. Germline V CDR1 and CDR2: SGDLS, YYNGEE. Germline trimming cut 3 bases from V and 5 bases from J; bases unmatched to any gene: 4. The CDR3 extends over 14 amino acids. The CDR3 nucleotides read TGTGCCAGCAGCGCCGGGACAGGTTATCAGCCCCAGCATTTT. It encodes CASSAGTGYQPQHF.

This chain connects TRBV6-5 to TRBJ1-3; D is unresolved. The CDR3 loop spans 12 amino acids. V lost 10 bases to trimming and J lost 4 bases, with 11 bases between them. Germline assignment: CDR1 MNHEY and CDR2 SVGAGI. This chain's CDR3 is CATQRAGNTIYF. CDR3 bases: TGTGCCACCCAGAGGGCAGGAAACACCATATATTTT.

This clone was recorded at least ten times. The CDR3 nucleotides read TGCAGCGTTGTCGGTGATGGGGAGCTGTTTTTT. Amino acids: CSVVGDGELFF. The V gene is TRBV29-1, the J gene TRBJ2-2; no clear D. The CDR3 totals 11 residues. The V gene's germline CDR1 is SQVTM and CDR2 ANQGSEA. Trimming left V 4 bases short and J 8 bases short, with 8 bases between.

J is TRBJ2-1 and V is TRBV25-1; 7 positions match TRBD2. Germline V lookup: CDR1 MGHDK, CDR2 SYGVNS. The CDR3 spans 13 residues. The junction had 2 bases not matched to a gene; V was cut back by 5 bases and J by 4 bases. The CDR3 DNA sequence: TGTGCCAGCAGTAGAGCGGGGTACAATGAGCAGTTCTTC. It codes for CASSRAGYNEQFF.

The CDR3 coding sequence is TGTGCCAGCAGCCCCTGGGATAGCGGCACAGATACGCAGTATTTT. Its protein is CASSPWDSGTDTQYF. The chain recombines TRBV9 with TRBJ2-3; D might be TRBD2 (5 bases). Trimming pared 4 bases from V and 1 base from J, leaving 13 bases between. CDR3 size: 15 residues. CDR1 SGDLS and CDR2 YYNGEE come from the germline V gene.

This clone has just one count. The chain has TRBV5-1 and TRBJ2-1; 8 bases line up with TRBD2. The CDR3 consists of 16 residues. In germline, CDR1 is SGHRS, CDR2 YFSETQ. Losses at the gene ends were 4 bases for V and 6 bases for J; bases not matched to a gene: 12. CDR3 coding DNA: TGCGCCAGCAGCCGGGGCACGGGAGGGCCGGCCAATGAGCAGTTCTTC. Translating gives CASSRGTGGPANEQFF.

The chain recombines TRBV7-7 with TRBJ2-1; 8 bases are a match to TRBD1. The ends lost 4 bases at V and 9 bases at J; junction bases unmatched: 5. The CDR3 loop spans 13 amino acids. Germline CDR1 and CDR2: SSHAT and FNYEAQ (reference sequence). The CDR3 reads CASSSDRDSEQFF. The CDR3 DNA is TGTGCCAGCAGCTCGGACAGGGACTCTGAGCAGTTCTTC.

The chain recombines TRBV19 with TRBJ1-1, with no clear D. The germline V gene encodes CDR1 LNHDA and CDR2 SQIVND (reference sequence). The CDR3 is 15 amino acids. V was pared by 5 bases and J by 1 base, with 14 bases between. CDR3 amino acids: CASSPSRAGNTEAFF. In nucleotides, the CDR3 is TGTGCCAGTAGTCCCTCGAGGGCGGGGAACACTGAAGCTTTCTTT. Full variable domain (remainder filled in from reference TRBV19 and TRBJ1-1): DGGITQSPKYLFRKEGQNVTLSCEQNLNHDAMYWYRQDPGQGLRLIYYSQIVNDFQKGDIAEGYSVSREKKESFPLTVTSAQKNPTAFYLCASSPSRAGNTEAFFGQGTRLTVV.

This clone has a handful of counts. This sequence joins TRBV7-2 and TRBJ1-2, with 9 bases lining up with TRBD1. The CDR3 spans 15 residues. CDR1 and CDR2 from the germline V gene are SGHTA and FQGNSA. The V gene end was trimmed by 0 bases and the J gene end by 5 bases; junction bases not matched to a gene: 4. CDR3 residues: CASSLAGQGPYGYTF. As DNA, the CDR3 is TGTGCCAGCAGCTTAGCGGGACAGGGCCCATATGGCTACACCTTC.

The chain recombines TRBV28 with TRBJ2-6; 7 bases match TRBD2. CDR1 is MDHEN and CDR2 is SYDVKM in the germline V gene. This CDR3 has 19 residues. V was pared by 4 bases and J by 1 base, with 13 bases of the junction left unmatched. CDR3 coding DNA: TGTGCCAGCAGTTCCCATGGGGGAGGGCCTCAATCTGGGGCCAACGTCCTGACTTTC. It yields the protein CASSSHGGGPQSGANVLTF.

The chain carries TRBV7-9 and TRBJ2-2; TRBD1 matches at 11 bases. V shed 5 bases, J shed 2 bases, and the junction held 7 bases outside the gene matches. The CDR3 runs to 17 residues. Germline-derived CDR1 and CDR2 are SEHNR and FQNEAQ (reference sequence). The CDR3: CASSPPGTGGNTGELFF. The CDR3 coding sequence is TGTGCCAGCAGCCCCCCCGGGACAGGGGGAAACACCGGGGAGCTGTTTTTT.

This clone was counted once. V gene TRBV27 combines with J gene TRBJ2-7; D unresolved. The ends were cut back, 8 bases at V and 0 bases at J, with 5 bases in the middle. The CDR3 totals 11 residues. Germline CDR1 and CDR2: MNHEY and SMNVEV (reference sequence). CDR3: CASLSSYEQYF. The CDR3 nucleotides read TGTGCCAGCTTGAGCTCCTACGAGCAGTACTTC.

Regarding this clone: The same CDR3 arises from other DNA sequences in this sample as well. V is TRBV5-1 and J is TRBJ2-1; tentative D call: TRBD2 (5 bases). With 0 bases removed from V and 4 bases from J, the gap between germline ends came to 11 bases. The CDR3 runs 15 residues. Germline CDR1 SGHRS, CDR2 YFSETQ. CDR3 coding DNA: TGCGCCAGCAGCTTGGATCGGGGTCCTTACAATGAGCAGTTCTTC. Protein: CASSLDRGPYNEQFF.

The V and J genes are TRBV19 and TRBJ2-3; D not resolved. Trimming left V 10 bases short and J 2 bases short, with 4 bases between. The V gene's germline CDR1 is LNHDA and CDR2 SQIVND (reference sequence). This CDR3 has 10 amino acids. DNA for the CDR3: TGTGCCACATTCACAGATACGCAGTATTTT. Encoded protein: CATFTDTQYF.

This chain connects TRBV6-5 to TRBJ1-3, with D possibly TRBD1 on 5 matching bases. Trimming removed 5 bases from V and 4 bases from J, with 15 bases in between. CDR3 length equals 15 residues. Per germline, CDR1 MNHEY and CDR2 SVGAGI. CDR3 protein: CASSRGEKYGNTIYF. CDR3 sequence (DNA): TGTGCCAGCAGTAGGGGCGAGAAGTACGGAAACACCATATATTTT.

This chain joins TRBV28 and TRBJ1-1, with TRBD1 as a possible D gene (5 bases). V shed 8 bases and J shed 4 bases, with 8 bases lying between them. The CDR3 is 11 amino acids. Germline values: CDR1 MDHEN, CDR2 SYDVKM. The CDR3 loop reads CASWGGTEAFF. In DNA form, the CDR3 reads TGTGCCAGCTGGGGGGGCACTGAAGCTTTCTTT.

The chain combines TRBV4-2 with TRBJ2-5; 9 bases match TRBD1. The CDR3 runs 14 residues. Trimming removed 7 bases from V and 6 bases from J; junction bases left unmatched: 9. Germline values: CDR1 LGHNA, CDR2 YNFKEQ. The CDR3 reads CASTPGQGSQTQYF. CDR3 bases: TGTGCCAGCACCCCGGGACAGGGCTCCCAGACCCAGTACTTC.

The J gene is TRBJ1-6, the V gene TRBV28; possible D gene TRBD1, 5 bases. The V gene's germline CDR1 is MDHEN and CDR2 SYDVKM. The V end lost 9 bases, the J end lost 9 bases, and 18 bases lay between the germline ends. The CDR3 has 14 amino acids. The DNA for the CDR3 is TGTGCCAGTATTCCCTTAGGGGTCGGTTCACCCCTCCACTTT. It is translated as CASIPLGVGSPLHF.

As concerns this clone: Other DNA sequences in this specimen translate into the identical CDR3. Here the CDR3 reads CASSQDRTYGYTF. The CDR3 DNA follows: TGCGCCAGCAGCCAAGATCGGACTTATGGCTACACCTTC. This rearrangement joins TRBV4-1 to TRBJ1-2, with unresolved D. The CDR3 runs to 13 residues. V lost 0 bases, J lost 5 bases, and 7 bases lay in between. From germline, CDR1 is MGHRA and CDR2 YSYEKL.

The rearrangement joins TRBV27 to TRBJ2-5; TRBD2 matches at 15 bases. J gave up 5 bases and V 5 bases, and 6 bases lay outside the gene matches. Germline loops: CDR1 MNHEY, CDR2 SMNVEV (reference sequence). The CDR3 has 16 amino acids. The chain's CDR3 is CASSRTSGRALETQYF. CDR3 nucleotides: TGTGCCAGCAGTAGGACTAGCGGGAGGGCCCTTGAGACCCAGTACTTC.

The V call is TRBV27, the J call TRBJ2-2, with 9 bases matching TRBD2. The CDR3 sequence is 13 residues long. Germline loops: CDR1 MNHEY, CDR2 SMNVEV (reference sequence). Trimming cost V 7 bases and J 15 bases; bases outside gene matches: 12. This CDR3 reads CASKASGTDRLFF. The CDR3 region has the DNA TGTGCCAGCAAGGCTAGCGGGACCGACCGTTTGTTTTTT.

This clone was picked up one time. The CDR3 coding sequence is TGTGCCAGCAGCCGCCGTACAGGGGGCCATTTTTATGGCTACACCTTC. This sequence encodes CASSRRTGGHFYGYTF. The chain is built from TRBV13 and TRBJ1-2; TRBD1 agrees at 9 bases. The CDR3 sequence is 16 residues long. The germline CDR1 and CDR2 sequences are PRHDT and FYEKMQ (reference sequence). The V gene end was trimmed by 5 bases and the J gene end by 5 bases; junction bases not matched to a gene: 12.

The genes are TRBV28 and TRBJ1-2; maybe TRBD1 (5 bases). This CDR3 spans 13 amino acids. CDR1 MDHEN and CDR2 SYDVKM come from the germline V gene. Trimming removed 6 bases at V and 8 bases at J, with 16 bases between. The CDR3: CASSRRGGRGYTF. In DNA, the CDR3 is TGTGCCAGCAGCCGTCGCGGGGGAAGAGGCTACACCTTC.